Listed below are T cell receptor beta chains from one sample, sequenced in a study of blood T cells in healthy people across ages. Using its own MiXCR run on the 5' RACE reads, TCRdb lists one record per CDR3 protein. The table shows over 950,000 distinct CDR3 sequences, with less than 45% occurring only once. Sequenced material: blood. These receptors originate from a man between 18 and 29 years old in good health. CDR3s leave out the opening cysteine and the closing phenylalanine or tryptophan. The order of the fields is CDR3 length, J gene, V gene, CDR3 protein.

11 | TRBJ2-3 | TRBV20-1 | SARTSGGDTQY
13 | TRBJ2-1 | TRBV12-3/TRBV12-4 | ASSKSPGQYNEQF
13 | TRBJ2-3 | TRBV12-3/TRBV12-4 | ASSILVGGTDTQY
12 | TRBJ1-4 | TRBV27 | ASSGGDNTEKLF
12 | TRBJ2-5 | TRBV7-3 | ASSFSGPKNEQY
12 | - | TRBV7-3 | ASSLAGFQNEQY
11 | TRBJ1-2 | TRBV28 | ANSPPQTYGYT
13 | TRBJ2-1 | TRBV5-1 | ASYLTPGQDNEQF
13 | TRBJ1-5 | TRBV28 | ASSLDPPGSQPQH
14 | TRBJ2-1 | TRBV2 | ASRTSAGGYIDEQF
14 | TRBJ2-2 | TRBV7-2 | ASSLGRTGATGELF
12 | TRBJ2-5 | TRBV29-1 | SVAGQVVRETQY
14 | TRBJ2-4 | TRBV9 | VSSEGSRLVENIQY
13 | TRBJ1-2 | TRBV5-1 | ASSLGDEANYGYT
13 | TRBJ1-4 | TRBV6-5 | ASSYSLGLGEKLF
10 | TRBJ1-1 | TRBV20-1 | SANRGHTEAF
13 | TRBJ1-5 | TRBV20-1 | SAVTGTDSNQPQH
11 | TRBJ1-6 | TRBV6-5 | ASSYSGLSPLH
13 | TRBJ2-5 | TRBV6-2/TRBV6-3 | ANSAAGGLQETQY
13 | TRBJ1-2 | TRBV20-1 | SAWDGTGKGYGYT
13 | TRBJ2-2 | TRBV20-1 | SARGFVQSTGELF
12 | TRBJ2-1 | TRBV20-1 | SAILAERYNEQF
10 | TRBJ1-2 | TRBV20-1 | SARAGTGGYT